The clone carrying this TCR beta chain occurred once. What it binds is not known. TCR beta VDJ and CDR3 profiling used genomic DNA as template. TCRdb reprocessed the reads via MiXCR and lists one record per CDR3 protein. The sample carries 150,000 to 200,000 distinct CDR3 sequences, about half recorded once. All sequencing subjects had displayed CD8+CD57+ cell expansion on flow cytometry. With no exception, the patients had severe acquired aplastic anemia. The data were obtained in a study of CD8+CD57+ T cells in acquired aplastic anemia. Points from the study as a whole: Patients and healthy controls showed no significant CD8+ Simpson's diversity difference. Patients had around 30 CD8+ CDR3 sequences in common with controls (the shared set).

Trimming removed 8 bases from V and 0 bases from J, with 22 bases in between. Per the germline V gene, CDR1 is SNHLY and CDR2 is FYNNEI. CDR3 length equals 17 residues. This TCR derives from a human donor with aplastic anemia. V usage is TRBV2 and J usage is TRBJ1-1; no clear D gene. The sequenced sample consisted of sorted CD4+, CD8+, or CD8+CD57+ T cells (not recorded which) from PBMCs. CDR3: CASSSPPVQEMNTEAFF. The CDR3 nucleotides are TGTGCCAGCTCTTCCCCTCCCGTCCAGGAGATGAACACTGAAGCTTTCTTT.